The 28 T cell receptor beta chains reported below all come from one sample, sequenced in a study of lung T cells in sarcoidosis with Löfgren's syndrome. TCRdb re-analysed the reads in MiXCR, keeping a single row per CDR3 protein. Among around 9,600 distinct CDR3 sequences listed, just under 20% were seen once. The sample comprised CD4+ T cells from bronchoalveolar lavage. All receptors come from a human donor with sarcoidosis (Löfgren's syndrome or another form), or a control subject (not recorded which).

This clonotype is deemed medium-sized. V and J are TRBV18 and TRBJ2-7, with 7 bases matching TRBD2. From germline, CDR1 is KGHSH and CDR2 LQKENI. This CDR3 has 16 residues. Trimming removed 3 bases from V and 0 bases from J; junction bases left unmatched: 8. The CDR3, as DNA: TGTGCCAGCTCACCCACTTGGGGGGGAAGCTCCTACGAGCAGTACTTC. Encoded protein: CASSPTWGGSSYEQYF. Supplemented by reference TRBV18 and TRBJ2-7, the full variable domain reads NAGVMQNPRHLVRRRGQEARLRCSPMKGHSHVYWYRQLPEEGLKFMVYLQKENIIDESGMPKERFSAEFPKEGPSILRIQQVVRGDSAAYFCASSPTWGGSSYEQYFGPGTRLTVT.

This clonotype has only a few counts. A much larger clone sits a single nucleotide away, making a read error possible. The gene calls are TRBV5-1 and TRBJ2-3; no clear D. The CDR3 has 16 residues. Deletions cut 5 bases from V and 0 bases from J, with 16 bases between. The germline V gene has CDR1 SGHRS and CDR2 YFSETQ. CDR3 bases: TGCGCCAGCAGTCCCGTTCGGCAGTTGAGCACAGATACGCAGTATTTT. As protein: CASSPVRQLSTDTQYF.

Within the sample, this clonotype is medium-sized. For the CDR3, the DNA is TGTGCCAGCAGTACCGGGCGCACCGGGGAGCTGTTTTTT. Encoded protein: CASSTGRTGELFF. The chain is built from TRBV7-3 and TRBJ2-2; unclear D gene. V was pared by 6 bases and J by 4 bases, with 9 bases between. Germline V gene lookup returns CDR1 SGHTA and CDR2 FQGTGA. The CDR3 covers 13 residues.

This clonotype has a count of ten or more. For the CDR3, the DNA is TGTGCCAGCATGAGTGGGCTGGAGGTCCAAGAGACCCAGTACTTC. Amino acids: CASMSGLEVQETQYF. The chain uses TRBV2 and TRBJ2-5; D possibly corresponds to TRBD2 (5 bases). Per germline, CDR1 SNHLY and CDR2 FYNNEI. This CDR3 is 15 amino acids long. Trimming removed 7 bases from V and 1 base from J, with 16 bases in between.

Ten or more counts support this clonotype. The chain links TRBV2 to TRBJ1-5; D possibly corresponds to TRBD1 (5 bases). The CDR3 spans 13 residues. Germline CDR1 is SNHLY and CDR2 is FYNNEI. The V gene lost 11 bases and the J gene lost 3 bases, with 14 bases spanning the gap. CDR3 in DNA: TGTGCCTCACTAGGGACCTACAATCAGCCCCAGCATTTT. Its protein product is CASLGTYNQPQHF.

In its sample, this clonotype is medium-sized. This chain uses TRBV6-2 or TRBV6-3 with TRBJ2-2; D is possibly TRBD1 (7 bases). The germline V and J ends were trimmed by 0 bases and 0 bases, with 23 bases remaining between them. The CDR3 length is 21 residues. CDR1 and CDR2 from the germline V gene are MNHEY and SVGEGT. CDR3 sequence (DNA): TGTGCCAGCAGTTACTCGGTAGAGAGGACAGGACTACTGGCGAACACCGGGGAGCTGTTTTTT. Its translation: CASSYSVERTGLLANTGELFF.

About this clonotype: A much larger clonotype is one base distant, so this may be a read error. The genes are TRBV7-6 and TRBJ2-3, with 8 bases identical to TRBD1. CDR1 is SGHVS, CDR2 FNYEAQ, per germline. The CDR3 covers 16 residues. CDR3: CASSTAGGFGTDAQYF. The DNA for the CDR3 is TGTGCCAGCAGCACTGCAGGGGGCTTTGGCACAGATGCGCAGTATTTT.

This clonotype was picked up many times. This rearrangement joins TRBV5-1 to TRBJ1-6, with D possibly TRBD1 on 5 matching bases. The germline V gene encodes CDR1 SGHRS and CDR2 YFSETQ. V lost 7 bases and J 7 bases, leaving 12 bases between the germline ends. The CDR3 is 13 amino acids. CDR3 in amino acids: CASAPQGNSPLHF. The DNA of the CDR3 is TGCGCCAGCGCCCCCCAGGGCAATTCACCCCTCCACTTT.

The rearrangement uses TRBV2 and TRBJ2-7; TRBD1 agrees at 7 bases. V lost 4 bases and J lost 3; bases outside the gene matches: 12. CDR1 and CDR2 from the germline V gene are SNHLY and FYNNEI. The CDR3 runs 16 residues. The CDR3 region has the DNA TGTGCCAGCAGTGGAGGGGCCCCGGGACAGATCTACGAGCAGTACTTC. Translated, it gives CASSGGAPGQIYEQYF.

This clonotype came up many times. The rearrangement joins TRBV5-1 to TRBJ2-3, with D tentatively TRBD2 (6 bases). Germline loops: CDR1 SGHRS, CDR2 YFSETQ. The V and J ends lost 6 bases and 0 bases respectively, with 11 bases between them. CDR3 length: 14 amino acids. The CDR3 nucleotides are TGCGCCAGCATGGAGGGGCTTAGCACAGATACGCAGTATTTT. Translation gives CASMEGLSTDTQYF.

A remark on this clonotype: A much larger clonotype is one base distant, so this may be a read error. The conserved final phenylalanine or tryptophan is absent from the CDR3, which likely points to a read error. The V gene is TRBV12-3 or TRBV12-4, the J gene TRBJ2-2; possible D gene TRBD2, 6 bases. CDR3 length: 13 residues. V was shortened by 6 bases and J by 4 bases, with 9 bases between the two germline ends. The CDR3 region has the DNA TGTGCCAGCAGGCTAGCGTCCACCGGGGAGCTGTTTCTT. This translates into CASRLASTGELFL.

This clonotype showed up many times. V is TRBV20-1 and J is TRBJ2-5; perhaps TRBD2 as D (6 bases). Germline CDR1 DFQATT, CDR2 SNEGSKA (reference sequence). This CDR3 contains 14 residues. Trimming took off 3 bases at V and 3 bases at J, with 14 bases between the two ends. The CDR3 is CSASPGTQKETQYF. The CDR3 DNA reads TGCAGTGCTAGTCCCGGGACTCAGAAAGAGACCCAGTACTTC.

This clonotype was counted many times. The chain recombines TRBV20-1 with TRBJ2-2; 8 bases align to TRBD2. V lost 3 bases and J lost 7; bases outside the gene matches: 10. The CDR3 runs 15 residues. Germline-derived CDR1 and CDR2 are DFQATT and SNEGSKA (reference sequence). CDR3 region: CSASRTSGRYGELFF. CDR3 in DNA: TGCAGTGCTAGTAGAACTAGCGGCCGATACGGGGAGCTGTTTTTT.

Within the sample, this clonotype is medium-sized. The CDR3 nucleotides read TGTGCCATCAGTGAGTCTCCCCTGGGGGAGAATTCACCCCTCCACTTT. This translates into CAISESPLGENSPLHF. The J gene is TRBJ1-6, the V gene TRBV10-3; a weak D match, TRBD1 (5 bases). In germline, CDR1 is ENHRY, CDR2 SYGVKD. The V gene lost 0 bases and the J gene lost 7 bases, with 13 bases spanning the gap. The CDR3 spans 16 residues.

The chain links TRBV10-3 to TRBJ2-3; unclear D gene. Germline assignment: CDR1 ENHRY and CDR2 SYGVKD. The CDR3 loop spans 11 amino acids. The V end lost 10 bases, the J end lost 2 bases, and 7 bases lay between the germline ends. The CDR3 reads CATRFTDTQYF. DNA of the CDR3: TGTGCCACCCGGTTCACAGATACGCAGTATTTT.

This clonotype is large in the sample. This chain links TRBV20-1 with TRBJ2-3; the D is unclear. The V and J ends lost 4 bases and 2 bases respectively, with 4 bases between them. CDR3 size: 11 residues. Germline assignment: CDR1 DFQATT and CDR2 SNEGSKA (reference sequence). Written as DNA, the CDR3 is TGCAGTGCTACCGTCACAGATACGCAGTATTTT. Translated, it gives CSATVTDTQYF.

In its sample, this clonotype is medium-sized. The chain employs TRBV4-2 and TRBJ2-1, with 13 bases aligning to TRBD2. The CDR3 is 16 amino acids. The germline gives CDR1 LGHNA, CDR2 YNFKEQ. J gave up 4 bases and V 3 bases, and 3 bases lay outside the gene matches. The CDR3 sequence: CASSQLTSGGYNEQFF. Written as DNA, the CDR3 is TGTGCCAGCAGCCAGCTGACTAGCGGGGGGTACAATGAGCAGTTCTTC.

At least ten counts were recorded for this clonotype. This chain links TRBV20-1 with TRBJ2-3; TRBD2 matches 8 bases. This CDR3 is built from 14 residues. CDR1 and CDR2 from the germline V gene are DFQATT and SNEGSKA (reference sequence). V lost 6 bases to trimming and J lost 1 base; unmatched junction nucleotides: 6. The CDR3 DNA sequence: TGCAGTGCAACGGGGACTAGTGGCACAGATACGCAGTATTTT. Its protein is CSATGTSGTDTQYF.

This clonotype was detected ten times or more. The chain couples TRBV28 to TRBJ1-1; TRBD1 matches 10 bases. From germline, CDR1 is MDHEN and CDR2 SYDVKM. V lost 6 bases, J lost 1 base, and 5 bases stayed unmatched. CDR3 length: 15 residues. The CDR3 DNA follows: TGTGCCAGCAGAACACGGACAGGGGGGAACACTGAAGCTTTCTTT. It translates to CASRTRTGGNTEAFF.

Comment on this clonotype: At one end, the junction sequence differs from germline, possibly due to a read error. The chain couples TRBV4-2 to TRBJ1-1, with 9 bases identical to TRBD1. There are 15 residues in the CDR3. Germline CDR1 is LGHNA and CDR2 is YNFKEQ. CDR3 residues: CASSQDPGTGYETLF. The CDR3 nucleotides are TGTGCCAGCAGCCAAGATCCCGGGACAGGGTACGAAACTCTCTTC.

This clonotype has ten or more counts. The CDR3 spells CASSFFGRSYEQYF. The DNA for the CDR3 is TGTGCCAGCAGCTTCTTCGGGCGGTCCTACGAGCAGTACTTC. The chain links TRBV13 to TRBJ2-7; D unresolved. Germline CDR1 PRHDT, CDR2 FYEKMQ (reference sequence). V was trimmed by 3 bases and J by 1 base, leaving 10 bases between them. This CDR3 has 14 amino acids.

At least ten counts were recorded for this clonotype. The CDR3 DNA is TGTGCCAGCAGCTTAATCGGGGGGTTCACAGATACGCAGTATTTT. Protein product: CASSLIGGFTDTQYF. The chain joins TRBV7-2 to TRBJ2-3, with TRBD2 matching over 7 bases. From germline, CDR1 is SGHTA and CDR2 FQGNSA. V shed 2 bases, J shed 2 bases, and the junction held 4 bases outside the gene matches. CDR3 length: 15 residues.

Turning to this clonotype: The junction shows a germline mismatch at one end, possibly a read error. The rearrangement joins TRBV20-1 to TRBJ2-3; 12 positions agree with TRBD2. The CDR3 extends over 15 amino acids. The germline V gene has CDR1 DFQATT and CDR2 SNEGSKA (reference sequence). CDR3: CGASRLAGVGDMQYF. The DNA of the CDR3 is TGCGGTGCTTCAAGACTAGCGGGAGTAGGAGATATGCAGTATTTT.

This clonotype counts as medium-sized. V is TRBV11-2 and J is TRBJ2-5; TRBD1 might be the D (6 bases). Germline values: CDR1 SGHAT, CDR2 FQNNGV. This CDR3 is 15 amino acids long. Trimming removed 1 base from V and 3 bases from J, with 12 bases in between. The CDR3 loop reads CASSLARGYEETQYF. The CDR3 DNA reads as TGTGCCAGCAGCTTAGCGAGGGGGTACGAAGAGACCCAGTACTTC.

This clonotype was counted many times. The V gene is TRBV30, the J gene TRBJ2-5, with 7 positions matching TRBD1. V shed 4 bases, J shed 5 bases, and the junction held 7 bases outside the gene matches. This CDR3 is 13 amino acids long. In germline, CDR1 is GTSNPN, CDR2 SVGIG (reference sequence). The CDR3: CAWKGTVWETQYF. The CDR3 DNA reads TGTGCCTGGAAGGGGACAGTCTGGGAGACCCAGTACTTC.

Turning to this clonotype: Lacking the conserved final phenylalanine or tryptophan, this CDR3 likely reflects a read error. The V gene is TRBV6-6, the J gene TRBJ2-1; no firm D call. This CDR3 has 14 residues. Trimming removed 0 bases from V and 3 bases from J, with 6 bases in between. CDR1 and CDR2 from the germline V gene are MNHNY and SVGAGI (reference sequence). CDR3: CASSYSPDYNEQFS. The CDR3 nucleotides read TGTGCCAGCAGTTACTCCCCTGACTACAATGAGCAGTTCTCC.

This clonotype appeared many times. The chain has TRBV20-1 and TRBJ2-3; the match to TRBD2 covers 9 bases. CDR1 and CDR2 (germline): DFQATT, SNEGSKA (reference sequence). V shed 0 bases and J 4 bases; nucleotides not matched to a gene: 5. This CDR3 has 15 residues. DNA of the CDR3: TGCAGTGCTAGAGAAAAGGGCGGGGGGGCAGATACGCAGTATTTT. Protein product: CSAREKGGGADTQYF.

This clonotype was counted many times. A junction end diverges from the germline sequence, so it may reflect a read error. The chain recombines TRBV6-1 with TRBJ1-2; tentatively, D is TRBD1 (5 bases). The CDR3 sequence is 14 residues long. The germline CDR1 and CDR2 sequences are MNHNS and SASEGT. CDR3 nucleotide sequence: TGTACCAGCAGCTCGCCGGGGGTTGGTTTCCGCTACACCTTC. Encoded protein: CTSSSPGVGFRYTF.